This TCR beta chain appears in the sequencing data of a study of T cell repertoires in cytomegalovirus infection. As for the study in general: It can be stated that public TCR beta signatures indicated CMV infection as well as a matching HLA type.

Germline CDR1 is LNHDA and CDR2 is SQIVND (reference sequence). Trimming took 5 bases from V and 3 from J, leaving 11 bases between them. This CDR3 has 14 residues. Study conclusions and caveats: Summed frequency of public TCR beta families distinguished CMV carriers with the relevant HLA. There were HLA-C-restricted CMV-specific TCR beta clonotypes dominating the ex vivo response.

Points on this clonotype: What it binds is not known. With a much larger clone just one base away, this may be a read error.

TCRdb fed the reads into MiXCR, producing one record per CDR3 protein. The sample carries approximately 500,000 distinct CDR3 sequences, over 9% recorded once. This sequence originates from a human donor in good health (CMV status not recorded). Some clones in this sample may be carry-over from other donors' samples. Source material: PBMCs. The chain is built from TRBV19 and TRBJ1-5, with D tentatively TRBD1 (6 bases). The CDR3: CASSQTGSNQPQHF. DNA for the CDR3: TGTGCCAGTAGTCAAACAGGGTCCAATCAGCCCCAGCATTTT.